Below are 16 T cell receptor beta chains sequenced from a single sample in a study of regulatory T cells in long-lasting Graves disease (TCRdb year 2021). Preparation of the library involved multiplex PCR. The listed sequencing device is Illumina HiSeq 4000. To build TCR beta libraries, CDR3 regions were amplified by Arm-PCR using iRepertoire HTBI primers. The public reads were quality trimmed at Q25 with fastp and then assembled into clones with MiXCR by TCRdb, keeping productive beta chains. Here each entry gathers all rows of one CDR3 protein and keeps the most common genes and DNA. In this sample the table shows 680,000 or so distinct CDR3 sequences, roughly 15% of which occur a single time. The leading ten clones occupy approximately 18% of the sample. In the paper's terms, the time point label means: newly diagnosed GD, antithyroid drugs for less than 3 months. RNA was extracted from PBMCs in TRIzol for both TCR sequencing and RNA sequencing.

These sequences were also reported in another study, on T cells in Graves' hyperthyroidism and ophthalmopathy.

Material: peripheral blood mononuclear cells (PBMCs), obtained at new diagnosis, from a patient treated with antithyroid drugs. Every receptor here comes from a woman aged 25 to 39 with Graves disease. Donor details come from another sample of the same person, matched by shared clones.

This clonotype was found a few times. The chain uses TRBV3-1 and TRBJ1-2; perhaps TRBD1 as D (6 bases). Germline CDR1 reads LGHDT; CDR2 reads YNNKEL (reference sequence). This CDR3 comprises 16 residues. Trimming stripped 0 bases from V and 3 bases from J, with 14 bases between. CDR3 loop: CASSQDQARGYYGYTF. The CDR3 bases are TGTGCCAGCAGCCAAGATCAAGCCAGGGGATACTATGGCTACACCTTC.

This clonotype was seen repeatedly, ten times or more. CDR3 DNA: TGTGCCAGCATTCGATTAGCGGGAGTTCGGGAGACCCAGTACTTC. Translated, it gives CASIRLAGVRETQYF. This chain uses TRBV7-2 with TRBJ2-5; 9 nucleotides line up with TRBD2. J was trimmed by 5 bases and V by 7 bases; bases with no gene match: 11. The CDR3 runs to 15 residues. Germline V gene lookup returns CDR1 SGHTA and CDR2 FQGNSA. The full variable domain, in which reference TRBV7-2 and TRBJ2-5 provide the parts outside the CDR3, is GAGVSQSPSNKVTEKGKDVELRCDPISGHTALYWYRQSLGQGLEFLIYFQGNSAPDKSGLPSDRFSAERTGGSVSTLTIQRTQQEDSAVYLCASIRLAGVRETQYFGPGTRLLVL.

This clonotype has only a few counts. A much larger clone differs from this one at a single base, so this may be a read error. This rearrangement joins TRBV2 to TRBJ1-1; unclear D gene. The V end lost 6 bases, the J end lost 4 bases, and 15 bases lay between the germline ends. From germline, CDR1 is SNHLY and CDR2 FYNNEI. This CDR3 region has 14 residues. The DNA for the CDR3 is TGTGCCAGCAGACGACGGTCTTCTAGCACTGAAGCTTTCTTT. Its protein product is CASRRRSSSTEAFF.

The gene calls are TRBV27 and TRBJ2-7; D gene ambiguous. V lost 4 bases and J lost 3, with 10 bases in between. In germline, CDR1 is MNHEY, CDR2 SMNVEV (reference sequence). The CDR3 runs to 13 residues. CDR3 nucleotide sequence: TGTGCCAGCAGTTCGCCACGGGTCTACGAGCAGTACTTC. It codes for CASSSPRVYEQYF.

This clonotype was found a few times. The chain couples TRBV5-1 to TRBJ2-2, with D perhaps TRBD1 (6 bases). Trimming stripped 2 bases from V and 0 bases from J, with 17 bases between. There are 18 residues in the CDR3. The germline V gene encodes CDR1 SGHRS and CDR2 YFSETQ. The CDR3 DNA sequence: TGCGCCAGCAGCTTTGTGGGGGCAGGCGCCGCGAACACCGGGGAGCTGTTTTTT. This codes for CASSFVGAGAANTGELFF.

This sequence joins TRBV5-1 and TRBJ2-5; D may be TRBD1 or TRBD2 (5 bases each). Per the germline V gene, CDR1 is SGHRS and CDR2 is YFSETQ. The V and J ends lost 4 bases and 9 bases respectively, with 19 bases between them. This CDR3 has 14 amino acids. CDR3 DNA: TGCGCCAGCAGCCCGGGACGGATAAGAAGGTCCCAGTACTTC. Its translation is CASSPGRIRRSQYF.

This clonotype has ten or more counts. J is TRBJ1-6 and V is TRBV2; D may be TRBD1 (6 bases). The CDR3 runs to 18 residues. The germline CDR1 and CDR2 sequences are SNHLY and FYNNEI. Trimming took off 2 bases at V and 10 bases at J, with 24 bases between the two ends. CDR3 DNA: TGTGCCAGCAGTGAATTAGGGAGAATTGGCAGGGGTAGATCACCCCTCCACTTT. It specifies CASSELGRIGRGRSPLHF.

This clonotype showed up many times. This chain joins TRBV6-5 and TRBJ2-3; no definite D call. Trimming removed 2 bases at V and 2 bases at J, with 8 bases between. This CDR3 contains 14 residues. CDR1 MNHEY and CDR2 SVGAGI come from the germline V gene. The CDR3 DNA reads as TGTGCCAGCAGTTACCGAGACACCACAGATACGCAGTATTTT. Protein sequence: CASSYRDTTDTQYF.

Ten or more counts support this clonotype. V usage is TRBV20-1 and J usage is TRBJ2-1, with D perhaps TRBD1 (5 bases). Looked up from germline, CDR1 is DFQATT and CDR2 is SNEGSKA (reference sequence). The length of the CDR3 is 16 residues. The ends were cut back, 1 base at V and 9 bases at J, with 22 bases in the middle. The CDR3 loop reads CSARVLGSGIGGEQFF. The CDR3 bases are TGCAGTGCTAGAGTCCTCGGGTCAGGGATAGGCGGTGAGCAGTTCTTC.

This clonotype was recorded many times. V is TRBV28 and J is TRBJ1-5, with D possibly matching TRBD1 (6 bases). Germline V gives CDR1 MDHEN, CDR2 SYDVKM. V lost 6 bases and J lost 3, with 12 bases in between. The CDR3 is 14 amino acids. The CDR3, as DNA: TGTGCCAGCAGGACCGGGACAATCAATCAGCCCCAGCATTTT. Its protein is CASRTGTINQPQHF.

J is TRBJ2-6 and V is TRBV6-5, with D possibly matching TRBD1 (6 bases). V was clipped by 2 bases and J by 1 base, with 21 bases between them. The CDR3 has 20 residues. CDR1 and CDR2 from the germline V gene are MNHEY and SVGAGI. The CDR3 nucleotides are TGTGCCAGCAGTTACCTTTCCTCCTGGACAGATAGTTCTGGGGCCAACGTCCTGACTTTC. Amino acids: CASSYLSSWTDSSGANVLTF.

In this sample, this clonotype turned up many times. One end of the junction fails to match germline, which may point to a read error. This chain links TRBV6-2 or TRBV6-3 with TRBJ2-1, with TRBD2 identical over 8 bases. From germline, CDR1 is MNHEY and CDR2 SVGEGT. The CDR3 runs to 12 residues. The CDR3: CASSYSTWTSHF. The DNA of the CDR3 is TGTGCCAGCAGTTACTCGACTTGGACTAGCCACTTC.

This clonotype has only a few counts. This chain uses TRBV5-8 with TRBJ2-1; D is unclear. The CDR3 runs to 13 residues. Germline V gene lookup returns CDR1 SGHTS and CDR2 YDEGEE. Between the trimmed V and J ends, which lost 0 bases and 7 bases, there was a span of 8 bases. The CDR3 nucleotides read TGTGCCAGCAGCTTGGTTCTTAGAAATGAGCAGTTCTTC. Amino acids: CASSLVLRNEQFF.

This clonotype was seen at least ten times. The chain links TRBV28 to TRBJ1-2; D unclear. The CDR3 length is 13 residues. Trimming pared 3 bases from V and 2 bases from J, leaving 7 bases between. CDR1 and CDR2 from the germline V gene are MDHEN and SYDVKM. The CDR3 DNA reads TGTGCCAGCAGTTTTTCGGACAACTATGGCTACACCTTC. Its translation: CASSFSDNYGYTF.

In nucleotides, the CDR3 is TGTGCCAGCCAATCAGGGGGCGTCTACGAGCAGTACTTC. Protein sequence: CASQSGGVYEQYF. V and J are TRBV28 and TRBJ2-7; 8 bases agree with TRBD1. There are 13 residues in the CDR3. The ends lost 8 bases at V and 3 bases at J; junction bases unmatched: 6. CDR1 and CDR2 (germline): MDHEN, SYDVKM.

This clonotype occurred many times. The chain employs TRBV11-2 and TRBJ2-3, with a possible D match to TRBD2 (6 bases). The CDR3 consists of 12 residues. Germline V gene sequence: CDR1 SGHAT, CDR2 FQNNGV. The V end was cut by 7 bases, the J end by 5 bases, with 10 bases between. The CDR3 sequence is CASTSRGDTQYF. The CDR3 DNA reads TGTGCCAGCACCTCGCGGGGAGATACGCAGTATTTT.